These 15 T cell receptor beta chains originate from one sample sequenced in a study of early T cells in non-severe SARS-CoV-2 infection. TCRdb called the 5' RACE reads again in MiXCR, with one record for every CDR3 protein. Of over 80,000 distinct CDR3 sequences listed, roughly 13% are singletons. Sequenced sample: whole blood. Receptor source: an adult who was a healthcare worker with PCR-confirmed SARS-CoV-2 infection or an uninfected control (not recorded which).

The gene calls are TRBV7-3 and TRBJ2-3, with D maybe TRBD2 (7 bases). V lost 5 bases to trimming and J lost 0 bases, with 24 bases between them. Germline V gene data show CDR1 as SGHTA and CDR2 as FQGTGA. The length of the CDR3 is 19 residues. The CDR3 sequence: CASSQPSAGALYSTDTQYF. The CDR3 nucleotides read TGTGCCAGCAGCCAGCCTTCGGCGGGGGCCCTCTATAGCACAGATACGCAGTATTTT.

Note on this clonotype: No conserved phenylalanine or tryptophan is present at the end of the CDR3, so a read error is the likely explanation. The chain links TRBV6-1 to TRBJ2-3; 7 nucleotides agree with TRBD1. Germline V gene data show CDR1 as MNHNS and CDR2 as SASEGT. V lost 6 bases to trimming and J lost 0 bases; unmatched junction nucleotides: 6. This CDR3 comprises 15 residues. The CDR3, as DNA: TGTGCCAGCAGGGACAGGAGGACTAGCACAGATACGCAGTATCTT. Its protein is CASRDRRTSTDTQYL.

This sequence joins TRBV29-1 and TRBJ2-1, with 12 bases that match TRBD2. The CDR3 spans 14 residues. Unmatched junction bases numbered 5, after V lost 6 bases and J lost 5 bases. Germline CDR1 is SQVTM and CDR2 is ANQGSEA. The CDR3 reads CSVMTSGSNNEQFF. CDR3 nucleotides: TGCAGCGTCATGACTAGCGGGAGTAACAATGAGCAGTTCTTC.

This clonotype was seen a single time. This chain uses TRBV7-2 with TRBJ2-1, with TRBD2 matching over 12 bases. V was clipped by 5 bases and J by 1 base; unmatched bases: 12. The CDR3 is made up of 19 amino acids. The V gene's germline CDR1 is SGHTA and CDR2 FQGNSA. This CDR3 is CASSRGLAGLSKSYNEQFF. The CDR3 DNA follows: TGTGCCAGCAGCCGGGGACTAGCGGGTCTCTCGAAATCCTACAATGAGCAGTTCTTC.

The chain combines TRBV20-1 with TRBJ1-1; TRBD1 is a possible D gene (5 bases). CDR3 length equals 12 residues. Germline values: CDR1 DFQATT, CDR2 SNEGSKA (reference sequence). The V end lost 1 base, the J end lost 4 bases, and 7 bases lay between the germline ends. The CDR3 coding sequence is TGCAGTGCTAGAGTCGGGGGCACTGAAGCTTTCTTT. Its translation is CSARVGGTEAFF.

This clonotype was counted only a few times. V gene TRBV18 combines with J gene TRBJ2-5, with 7 bases lining up with TRBD1. CDR1 and CDR2 (germline): KGHSH, LQKENI. The CDR3 is 14 amino acids. V lost 4 bases to trimming and J lost 2 bases; unmatched junction nucleotides: 4. CDR3 sequence (DNA): TGTGCCAGCTCACTCGGGACAGCACAAGAGACCCAGTACTTC. Its protein product is CASSLGTAQETQYF.

This clonotype was detected many times. V gene TRBV19 combines with J gene TRBJ1-5; possibly TRBD1 for D (5 bases). The CDR3 covers 13 residues. CDR1 and CDR2 (germline): LNHDA, SQIVND (reference sequence). The V gene lost 8 bases and the J gene lost 7 bases, with 15 bases spanning the gap. The CDR3 DNA follows: TGTGCCAGTGCTACAGGTTCCCCCCAGCCCCAGCATTTT. Its protein is CASATGSPQPQHF.

This clonotype occurred a few times. The CDR3 sequence: CASSELYSSYGYTF. CDR3 nucleotides: TGTGCCAGCAGTGAACTGTACAGCTCCTATGGCTACACCTTC. The J gene is TRBJ1-2, the V gene TRBV6-1; D is uncertain. CDR1 is MNHNS and CDR2 is SASEGT in the germline V gene. V dropped 2 bases and J dropped 4 bases, with 11 bases sitting between them. The CDR3 is made up of 14 amino acids.

J is TRBJ1-5 and V is TRBV14, with TRBD1 identical over 8 bases. The CDR3 is 18 residues long. V dropped 5 bases and J dropped 0; count of bases not matched to a gene: 12. CDR1 and CDR2 from the germline V gene are SGHDN and FVKESK. CDR3 region: CASSARDRWGHSNQPQHF. For the CDR3, the DNA is TGTGCCAGCAGCGCGCGGGACAGGTGGGGTCATAGCAATCAGCCCCAGCATTTT.

This clonotype was picked up a small number of times. This rearrangement joins TRBV29-1 to TRBJ1-1; 9 bases fit TRBD1. Unmatched junction bases numbered 7, after V lost 7 bases and J lost 4 bases. The V gene's germline CDR1 is SQVTM and CDR2 ANQGSEA. CDR3 length: 13 amino acids. In nucleotides, the CDR3 is TGCAGCGCGGGGACAGGGAGAGGCACTGAAGCTTTCTTT. Translated: CSAGTGRGTEAFF.

This clonotype was observed a handful of times. The rearrangement joins TRBV12-5 to TRBJ1-1; TRBD1 matches 10 bases. The CDR3 contains 14 residues. With V trimmed by 6 bases and J by 5 bases, 6 bases remained unmatched. Germline CDR1 LGHNT, CDR2 FRNRAP. In DNA form, the CDR3 reads TGTGCTAGTGGCCGGACAGGGGGGCATACTGAAGCTTTCTTT. This gives the protein CASGRTGGHTEAFF.

The chain has TRBV12-3 or TRBV12-4 and TRBJ1-5, with D possibly being TRBD1 (5 bases). The ends were cut back, 6 bases at V and 2 bases at J, with 17 bases in the middle. This CDR3 spans 16 amino acids. CDR3 bases: TGTGCCAGCAGCAGACGGGGCTCTGTCGGCAATCAGCCCCAGCATTTT. Translation: CASSRRGSVGNQPQHF.

This clonotype was counted only a few times. The chain has TRBV2 and TRBJ2-1; a weak D match, TRBD2 (6 bases). This CDR3 is built from 13 residues. The V gene's germline CDR1 is SNHLY and CDR2 FYNNEI. V dropped 4 bases and J dropped 4 bases, with 8 bases sitting between them. The CDR3 spells CASSALAYNEQFF. CDR3 DNA: TGTGCCAGCAGTGCTCTAGCGTACAATGAGCAGTTCTTC.

The chain couples TRBV2 to TRBJ1-3; D is ambiguous. This CDR3 region has 13 residues. The V gene lost 4 bases and the J gene lost 0 bases, with 4 bases spanning the gap. CDR1 is SNHLY, CDR2 FYNNEI, per germline. The CDR3 sequence is CASSGSSGNTIYF. The CDR3 DNA sequence: TGTGCCAGCAGTGGAAGCTCTGGAAACACCATATATTTT.

This clonotype has a count of ten or more. V and J are TRBV5-8 and TRBJ1-2; no clear D gene. The germline V and J ends were trimmed by 2 bases and 5 bases, with 7 bases remaining between them. Germline CDR1 and CDR2: SGHTS and YDEGEE. This CDR3 has 12 residues. The CDR3 protein is CASSFRGYGYTF. The CDR3 region has the DNA TGTGCCAGCAGCTTTAGAGGATATGGCTACACCTTC.